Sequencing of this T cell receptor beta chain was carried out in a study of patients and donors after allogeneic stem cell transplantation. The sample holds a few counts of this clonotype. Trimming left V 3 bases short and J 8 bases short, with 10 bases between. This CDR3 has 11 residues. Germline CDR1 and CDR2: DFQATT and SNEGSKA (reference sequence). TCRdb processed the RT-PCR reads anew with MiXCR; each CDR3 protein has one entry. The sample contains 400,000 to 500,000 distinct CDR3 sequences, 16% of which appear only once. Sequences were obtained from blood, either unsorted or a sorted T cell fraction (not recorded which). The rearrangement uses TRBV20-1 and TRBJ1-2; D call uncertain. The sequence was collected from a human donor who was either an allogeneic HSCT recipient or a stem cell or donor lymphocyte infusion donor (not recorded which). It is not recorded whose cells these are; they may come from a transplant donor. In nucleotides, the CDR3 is TGCAGTGCTAGGATCGGGGAAGGCTACACCTTC. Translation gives CSARIGEGYTF.